These 21 T cell receptor beta chains share one sample of origin, sequenced in a study of OX40 agonist ivuxolimab in advanced cancers. Method: immunoSEQ multiplex PCR; TCRdb's copy keeps in-frame clones and lacks some. The table includes 80,000 or so clones, 90% detected once. The sequenced sample was CD4+ or CD8+ T cells sorted from blood, obtained in a trial of the OX40 agonist ivuxolimab. All receptors derive from an adult with an advanced solid tumor such as melanoma, head and neck, liver or kidney cancer.

The chain joins TRBV7-2 to TRBJ1-1; D is undetermined. The CDR3 runs 15 residues. Germline assignment: CDR1 SGHTA and CDR2 FQGNSA. V was shortened by 1 base and J by 5 bases, with 14 bases between the two germline ends. CDR3 in amino acids: CASSLGFRASTEAFF. CDR3 bases: TGTGCCAGCAGCTTAGGGTTCCGGGCTAGTACTGAAGCTTTCTTT.

V and J are TRBV28 and TRBJ2-1, with 7 positions matching TRBD2. The CDR3 loop spans 16 amino acids. The V and J ends lost 6 bases and 8 bases, in that order; junction bases with no gene match: 16. Germline V gene lookup returns CDR1 MDHEN and CDR2 SYDVKM. CDR3 sequence reads: CASSPPKGGSRHEQFF. For the CDR3, the DNA is TGTGCCAGCAGCCCCCCCAAGGGCGGGAGCAGGCATGAGCAGTTCTTC.

This clone was recorded only once. The chain links TRBV6-5 to TRBJ2-7; 8 nucleotides match TRBD2. The CDR3 extends over 13 amino acids. The V gene end was trimmed by 8 bases and the J gene end by 7 bases; junction bases not matched to a gene: 10. Germline CDR1 is MNHEY and CDR2 is SVGAGI. As DNA, the CDR3 is TGTGCCAGCTTGGAAAGCGGGAGAACTGAGCAGTACTTC. Translated: CASLESGRTEQYF.

In DNA form, the CDR3 reads TGTGCCAGCAGCTCCGGGACGCCGACCTACGAGCAGTACTTC. This gives the protein CASSSGTPTYEQYF. This chain links TRBV5-4 with TRBJ2-7; D possibly matches TRBD1 or TRBD2 (5 bases each). Trimming took 3 bases from V and 2 from J, leaving 12 bases between them. CDR3 length: 14 amino acids. In germline, CDR1 is SGHNT, CDR2 YYREEE (reference sequence).

The chain joins TRBV29-1 to TRBJ2-1; 12 positions match TRBD2. V dropped 5 bases and J dropped 10; count of bases not matched to a gene: 9. Germline V gene lookup returns CDR1 SQVTM and CDR2 ANQGSEA. This CDR3 has 14 residues. The CDR3 here is CSVKTSGRLGEQFF. For the CDR3, the DNA is TGCAGCGTTAAGACTAGCGGGAGACTGGGGGAGCAGTTCTTC.

The rearrangement uses TRBV11-1 and TRBJ2-2; perhaps TRBD1 as D (6 bases). V lost 5 bases and J 1 base, leaving 11 bases between the germline ends. Germline CDR1 and CDR2: SGHAT and FQDESV (reference sequence). This CDR3 contains 15 residues. The CDR3 coding sequence is TGTGCCAGCAGCCTCCAACAGGGGAACACCGGGGAGCTGTTTTTT. This gives the protein CASSLQQGNTGELFF.

The V call is TRBV15, the J call TRBJ1-6, with unresolved D. The CDR3 length is 16 residues. V was shortened by 0 bases and J by 4 bases, with 10 bases between the two germline ends. In germline, CDR1 is LNHNV, CDR2 YYDKDF (reference sequence). The CDR3 loop is CATSRDPMGYNSPLHF. CDR3 nucleotide sequence: TGTGCCACCAGCAGAGATCCAATGGGATATAATTCACCCCTCCACTTT.

The V and J genes are TRBV19 and TRBJ1-2; 9 bases match TRBD1. Germline V CDR1 and CDR2: LNHDA, SQIVND (reference sequence). V shed 7 bases, J shed 6 bases, and the junction held 6 bases outside the gene matches. The CDR3 is 13 residues long. Here the CDR3 reads CASKRTGEHGYTF. CDR3 coding DNA: TGTGCCAGTAAGAGGACAGGGGAGCATGGCTACACCTTC.

The chain has TRBV18 and TRBJ1-2; D ambiguous. Germline loops: CDR1 KGHSH, CDR2 LQKENI. V dropped 0 bases and J dropped 14 bases, with 13 bases sitting between them. This CDR3 has 12 residues. CDR3 sequence (DNA): TGTGCCAGCTCACCACCGGCACAGACTAGGACCTTC. Amino acids: CASSPPAQTRTF.

The gene calls are TRBV10-3 and TRBJ2-7; TRBD1 aligns across 9 bases. Germline V gene lookup returns CDR1 ENHRY and CDR2 SYGVKD. Trimming removed 11 bases from V and 6 bases from J; junction bases left unmatched: 8. The CDR3 covers 12 residues. CDR3 sequence reads: CAAGQGQAEQYF. The CDR3 DNA follows: TGTGCCGCCGGACAGGGGCAGGCCGAGCAGTACTTC.

The genes are TRBV5-6 and TRBJ2-7, with 7 bases matching TRBD1. The V segment lost 2 bases and the J segment 5 bases; nucleotides outside the gene matches: 4. The CDR3 has 13 residues. Germline assignment: CDR1 SGHDT and CDR2 YYEEEE. Here the CDR3 DNA reads TGTGCCAGCAGCTTCGTCCAGGGGGACGAGCAGTACTTC. This gives the protein CASSFVQGDEQYF.

The CDR3 here is CASSLWTGGKYGYTF. The CDR3 DNA follows: TGTGCCAGCAGTTTATGGACAGGGGGAAAGTATGGCTACACCTTC. The chain has TRBV28 and TRBJ1-2; 9 bases are a match to TRBD1. The CDR3 is 15 amino acids. Germline CDR1 is MDHEN and CDR2 is SYDVKM. V was clipped by 0 bases and J by 5 bases; unmatched bases: 4.

This clone occurred once. The gene calls are TRBV1 and TRBJ2-7; the table names TRBD2, a call not compared with the DNA. TRBV1 is noted as a pseudogene. The CDR3 has 16 residues. Written as DNA, the CDR3 is TGCACCAGCAGCCCTCAACTAGCGAACCCAACCTACGAGCAGTACTTC. This encodes CTSSPQLANPTYEQYF.

This clone was detected a few times. This chain uses TRBV2 with TRBJ2-3, with D possibly TRBD2 on 6 matching bases. Trimming stripped 4 bases from V and 2 bases from J, with 13 bases between. Germline lookup yields CDR1 SNHLY and CDR2 FYNNEI. There are 15 residues in the CDR3. CDR3 nucleotide sequence: TGTGCCAGCAGTGCCGGACTAAAATACACAGATACGCAGTATTTT. Translated: CASSAGLKYTDTQYF.

The rearrangement joins TRBV11-2 to TRBJ2-1; D perhaps matches TRBD1 (6 bases). The ends were cut back, 4 bases at V and 14 bases at J, with 15 bases in the middle. Germline lookup yields CDR1 SGHAT and CDR2 FQNNGV. This CDR3 comprises 12 residues. The CDR3 DNA is TGTGCCAGCAGCTCACAGGGTCGGGTAGAGTTCTTC. Protein: CASSSQGRVEFF.

The J gene is TRBJ2-7, the V gene TRBV7-6; D not resolved. The CDR3 sequence is 14 residues long. The germline V gene has CDR1 SGHVS and CDR2 FNYEAQ. Deletions cut 2 bases from V and 7 bases from J, with 15 bases between. CDR3 residues: CASSLTLDRAEQYF. DNA of the CDR3: TGTGCCAGCAGCTTAACTTTGGACCGTGCGGAGCAGTACTTC.

V gene TRBV28 combines with J gene TRBJ2-7; 10 positions match TRBD1. Trimming cost V 8 bases and J 5 bases; bases outside gene matches: 9. CDR1 MDHEN and CDR2 SYDVKM come from the germline V gene. This CDR3 has 14 residues. This CDR3 is CASGRGQGRDEQYF. The CDR3 DNA is TGTGCCAGCGGTAGGGGACAGGGGCGCGACGAGCAGTACTTC.

This chain links TRBV28 with TRBJ1-4; TRBD1 matches 10 bases. CDR1 MDHEN and CDR2 SYDVKM come from the germline V gene. After removal of 6 bases from V and 7 bases from J, the junction contained 11 bases not matched to a gene. The CDR3 spans 16 residues. The CDR3 region is CASSNRDRGPLEKLFF. The CDR3 DNA sequence: TGTGCCAGCAGCAACCGGGACAGGGGTCCCCTTGAAAAACTGTTTTTT.

V and J are TRBV28 and TRBJ1-4; D may be TRBD1 (6 bases). CDR3 length: 16 amino acids. V was trimmed by 3 bases and J by 5 bases, leaving 16 bases between them. Germline V gene lookup returns CDR1 MDHEN and CDR2 SYDVKM. The CDR3 loop is CASSFSIGGANEKLFF. The CDR3 nucleotides read TGTGCCAGCAGTTTTTCCATCGGGGGGGCAAATGAAAAACTGTTTTTT.

The chain couples TRBV6-6 to TRBJ1-5; TRBD1 is a possible D gene (5 bases). The ends were cut back, 4 bases at V and 0 bases at J, with 7 bases in the middle. Per germline, CDR1 MNHNY and CDR2 SVGAGI (reference sequence). The CDR3 consists of 14 residues. CDR3 in amino acids: CASSFTGSNQPQHF. CDR3 sequence (DNA): TGTGCCAGCAGTTTTACAGGTAGCAATCAGCCCCAGCATTTT.

The chain recombines TRBV5-4 with TRBJ2-2; the match to TRBD2 covers 12 bases. J gave up 4 bases and V 2 bases, and 12 bases lay outside the gene matches. Per germline, CDR1 SGHNT and CDR2 YYREEE (reference sequence). The CDR3 is made up of 19 amino acids. The CDR3 DNA sequence: TGTGCCAGCAGCTTATCTCGTCGACTAGCGGGAGCAAGCACCGGGGAGCTGTTTTTT. Translation gives CASSLSRRLAGASTGELFF.